This T cell receptor (beta chain) was captured by sequencing in a study of spatial heterogeneity in lung cancer. Study-level background: There were, on average, more than eight raw-read appearances for each unique TCR and UMI combination.

Germline V gene data show CDR1 as SGHTA and CDR2 as FQGNSA. Trimming removed 3 bases at V and 4 bases at J, with 16 bases between. The CDR3 spans 16 residues. TCR cDNA molecules each carried a unique molecular identifier. TCRdb processed the 5' RACE reads anew with MiXCR; each CDR3 protein has one entry. This sample has a few thousand distinct CDR3 sequences; approximately 8% occur once, and the top ten carry about 14%. This clonotype is medium-sized (0.01 to 0.1%) by share. The antigen remains undetermined. Documented time point: sample taken at primary tumor resection. The study sequenced unsorted whole RNA from tumor, nontumor lung or frozen PBMC. General study findings and limits: Ubiquitous and regional expanded TCR counts correlated with ubiquitous and regional nonsynonymous mutations, respectively. Counts of expanded intratumoral alpha and beta TCRs tracked tumor mutation counts.

V gene TRBV7-2 combines with J gene TRBJ2-1; tentative D call: TRBD2 (6 bases). Here the sequenced sample was lung tumor tissue, taken at surgery. The clonotype was recovered from a male donor with early-stage non-small cell lung cancer. The CDR3 region is CASSFRLTGVYNEQFF. In DNA form, the CDR3 reads TGTGCCAGCAGCTTCCGGTTAACGGGGGTTTACAATGAGCAGTTCTTC.